Here is one TCR beta chain with its context. Its antigen remains unidentified. Assay used: immunoSEQ multiplex PCR; TCRdb lists only in-frame clones, some missing. In the table there are about 14,000 clones, more than 70% of which are singletons. Trimming removed 4 bases from V and 8 bases from J; junction bases left unmatched: 1. Germline V CDR1 and CDR2: MRHNA, SNTAGT. The CDR3 has 12 amino acids. This entry belongs to a study of radiotherapy plus CTLA-4 blockade in lung cancer. Study background: Overall, around 18% of patients showed an objective response, while around 34% attained disease control.

Overall study findings and caveats: Early clonal dynamics of blood T cells, together with interferon-beta, were reported as the best response predictor. Radiotherapy with ipilimumab was followed by blood expansion of tumor-derived clones.

Ipilimumab CTLA-4 blockade and focal radiation were given to patients with chemo-refractory metastatic non-small-cell lung cancer. This receptor was identified in a human donor with non-small cell lung cancer that progressed on radiotherapy plus ipilimumab. Some clones in this sample may be carry-over from other donors' samples. This chain uses TRBV6-4 with TRBJ1-4, with 7 bases fitting TRBD1. This sample comprised peripheral blood, obtained from a patient treated with radiotherapy plus ipilimumab. The CDR3 DNA reads TGTGCCAGCAGTGGGGGACAGGAAAAACTGTTTTTT. Protein product: CASSGGQEKLFF.